This is a list of T cell receptor beta chains from one sample in a study of T-cell memory formation after mild COVID-19. Each CDR3 protein is one row after TCRdb ran MiXCR on the 5' RACE reads. The sample records 35,000 to 50,000 distinct CDR3 sequences, nearly 9.5% being singletons. The sequenced sample was PBMCs or a T cell subset sorted from them (not recorded which). The source of these receptors is an adult woman who had mild COVID-19 (a few samples of this study predate the infection). Cell type and time point are not known. Each CDR3 is given with its conserved first and last residue. D genes are given only for firm matches. Clone size appears in some rows only: once, few, many, or a class for an expanded clone.

d_call,clone_size,j_call,v_call,cdr3_nt,cdr3_aa
NA,few,TRBJ1-5,TRBV9,TGTGCCAGCAGCCCCACATCGGCCCTCCATCAGCCCCAGCATTTT,CASSPTSALHQPQHF
NA,NA,TRBJ1-1,TRBV4-2,TGTGCCAGCAGTCGTCTGGGGGTGAACACTGAAGCTTTCTTT,CASSRLGVNTEAFF
NA,few,TRBJ2-5,TRBV3-1,TGTGCCAGCAGCCAAGCCATTTTAAAAGAGACCCAGTACTTC,CASSQAILKETQYF
NA,few,TRBJ2-1,TRBV9,TGTGCCAGCAGCGTATCACCCTCTGGGCTCAGGGGACCAGGCTACAATGAGCAGTTCTTC,CASSVSPSGLRGPGYNEQFF
NA,many,TRBJ2-7,TRBV7-6,TGTGCCAGCAGCTCCCGACAAGCGTATACCTACGAGCAGTACTTC,CASSSRQAYTYEQYF
TRBD1,NA,TRBJ1-6,TRBV30,TGTGCCTGGAGTGGGGACAGCTATAATTCACCCCTCCACTTT,CAWSGDSYNSPLHF
NA,NA,TRBJ2-2,TRBV2,TGTGCCAGCAAGGGGCAGGGGATGGCCGGGGAGCTGTTTTTT,CASKGQGMAGELFF
NA,many,TRBJ2-1,TRBV7-6,TGTGCCAGCAGCTTAGGCCAGGGGAGGGGGGATGAGCAGTTCTTC,CASSLGQGRGDEQFF
TRBD1,NA,TRBJ2-7,TRBV3-1,TGTGCCAGCAGCCAAGACCGTGGACAGGCCTACGAGCAGTACTTC,CASSQDRGQAYEQYF
TRBD2,few,TRBJ2-1,TRBV20-1,TGCAGTGCTAGTAGCGGGAGTAGGGTTGGAAATGAGCAGTTCTTC,CSASSGSRVGNEQFF
TRBD2,few,TRBJ2-2,TRBV7-2,TGTGCCACTCCGGGCGGGAGAGTTACTGGGGAGCTGTTTTTT,CATPGGRVTGELFF
TRBD1,NA,TRBJ2-1,TRBV7-3,TGTGCCAGCAGCAAGACAGGGGGCTCAGCGGGAGTGGTGTTCTTC,CASSKTGGSAGVVFF
TRBD1,few,TRBJ1-5,TRBV27,TGTGCCAGCAGGAGACAGGGTAGGGGTCAGCCCCAGCATTTT,CASRRQGRGQPQHF
TRBD1,many,TRBJ2-5,TRBV7-6,TGTGCCAGCAGCTTACTGCGGACGGGACAGGGCAAGCAAGAGACCCAGTACTTC,CASSLLRTGQGKQETQYF
NA,NA,TRBJ1-5,TRBV6-4,TGTGCCAGCAGTGACCCCCGTCTTATGAGCAATCAGCCCCAGCATTTT,CASSDPRLMSNQPQHF
NA,many,TRBJ2-1,TRBV29-1,TGCAGTGGAGGTCTAGCGCTCAATGAGCAGTTCTTC,CSGGLALNEQFF
NA,NA,TRBJ2-7,TRBV5-1,TGCGCCAGCAGCTTAGGGACCACAACCTACGAGCAGTACTTC,CASSLGTTTYEQYF
NA,many,TRBJ2-7,TRBV2,TGTGCCAGCAGTGGAGGGGGACCCTACGAGCAGTACTTC,CASSGGGPYEQYF
NA,NA,TRBJ2-3,TRBV30,TGTGCCTGGAGTGTACTGTCGGCCCCCGGAGCAGATACGCAGTATTTT,CAWSVLSAPGADTQYF
NA,NA,TRBJ1-2,TRBV7-9,TGTGCCAGCAGCTTAGCTGGGGAAGGTGGCTACACCTTC,CASSLAGEGGYTF
TRBD1,NA,TRBJ2-6,TRBV7-2,TGTGCCAGCAGCAAGACAGGGACAGGGGCCAACGTCCTGACTTTC,CASSKTGTGANVLTF
TRBD1,few,TRBJ1-2,TRBV29-1,TGCAGCGGTGAGACAGGGAACAACTATGGCTACACCTTC,CSGETGNNYGYTF
NA,NA,TRBJ2-3,TRBV30,TGTGCCTGGAGTGGTCAGGCTCCCGATACGCAGTATTTT,CAWSGQAPDTQYF
TRBD1,NA,TRBJ2-7,TRBV11-3,TGTGCCAGCAGCGGACAGGGGGCATCCCCCTACGAGCAGTACTTC,CASSGQGASPYEQYF
NA,NA,TRBJ2-3,TRBV7-2,TGTGCCAGCAGCTTAGCAGTCCAGTTCGGTACGCAGTATTTT,CASSLAVQFGTQYF
NA,NA,TRBJ2-1,TRBV10-3,TGTGCCATCAGTGTGGCGACCGAGCAGTTCTTC,CAISVATEQFF
NA,NA,TRBJ2-1,TRBV5-1,TGCGCCAGCAGCTTGGGGCTAGATAGGCATGGCAATGAGCAGTTCTTC,CASSLGLDRHGNEQFF
NA,few,TRBJ1-1,TRBV7-9,TGTGCCAGCAGCCCAGGACGGTACACTGAAGCTTTCTTT,CASSPGRYTEAFF
NA,many,TRBJ2-5,TRBV20-1,TGCAGTGCTAGCCCTACTAGATTCGGGACCCAGTACTTC,CSASPTRFGTQYF
TRBD1,NA,TRBJ1-2,TRBV29-1,TGCAGCGTTCGGACAGGGACTAACTATGGCTACACCTTC,CSVRTGTNYGYTF
NA,NA,TRBJ2-4,TRBV19,TGTGCCAGTAGTATAGGACTTATAGCCAAAAACATTCAGTACTTC,CASSIGLIAKNIQYF
NA,many,TRBJ2-1,TRBV7-6,TGTGCCAGCAGCTTAGGCAGGTGGTCGGATGAGCAGTTCTTC,CASSLGRWSDEQFF
NA,NA,TRBJ1-5,TRBV11-2,TGTGCCAGCAGCTTAAGTTGGCAGGGTAGCAATCAGCCCCAGCATTTT,CASSLSWQGSNQPQHF
TRBD1,few,TRBJ2-1,TRBV7-9,TGTGCCAGCAGCGCCACGGACAGGGAGGAGCAGTTCTTC,CASSATDREEQFF
TRBD1,NA,TRBJ2-5,TRBV4-3,TGCGCCAGCAGCCAAGATATAGGACAGGCGTCTAGGACCCAGTACTTC,CASSQDIGQASRTQYF
NA,few,TRBJ1-6,TRBV3-1,TGTGCCAGCAGCCAAGGGACAAGGAGCTCCTATAATTCACCCCTCCACTTT,CASSQGTRSSYNSPLHF
TRBD2,few,TRBJ2-1,TRBV24-1,TGTGCCACCAGTGACCTCAGACTAGCGGGACCCAATGAGCAGTTCTTC,CATSDLRLAGPNEQFF
NA,few,TRBJ1-4,TRBV6-5,TGTGCCAGCAGCACAGGTTTCGGGGAAAAACTGTTTTTT,CASSTGFGEKLFF
NA,many,TRBJ2-1,TRBV4-3,TGCGCCAGCAGCCAAGATGGAGCCCAACACAATGAGCAGTTCTTC,CASSQDGAQHNEQFF
NA,NA,TRBJ2-7,TRBV7-9,TGTGCCAGCAGCTTAGTTGTAATAGGGAATCACGAGCAGTACTTC,CASSLVVIGNHEQYF
NA,NA,TRBJ1-5,TRBV6-2/TRBV6-3,TGTGCCAGCAGTTATCTGGAGCGGCCCCAGCATTTT,CASSYLERPQHF
TRBD2,NA,TRBJ2-3,TRBV7-9,TGTGCCAGCAGCGACGCTGGACTAGCGGGCTTCACAGATACGCAGTATTTT,CASSDAGLAGFTDTQYF
TRBD2,NA,TRBJ2-3,TRBV7-2,TGTGCCAGCAGCTGGGTGGGGGAGGGAACAGATACGCAGTATTTT,CASSWVGEGTDTQYF
NA,few,TRBJ1-4,TRBV21-1,TGTGCCAGCTCCCGGACAGGTACCAATGAAAAACTGTTTTTT,CASSRTGTNEKLFF
NA,NA,TRBJ1-2,TRBV2,TGTGCCAGCAACAGGCAGGCTTATGAGAGTGGCTACACCTTC,CASNRQAYESGYTF
TRBD2,NA,TRBJ2-5,TRBV6-2/TRBV6-3,TGTGCCAGCAGTCCCGAACTTGGCGGGGGGAAGACCCAGTACTTC,CASSPELGGGKTQYF
NA,many,TRBJ2-3,TRBV20-1,TGCAGTGCTAGTGGGGTGAGGGAAGATACGCAGTATTTT,CSASGVREDTQYF
TRBD1,NA,TRBJ1-1,TRBV12-3/TRBV12-4,TGTGCCAGCAGTTGGACAGGGATGAACACTGAAGCTTTCTTT,CASSWTGMNTEAFF
TRBD1,many,TRBJ1-2,TRBV7-8,TGTGCCAGCTCAACTCGGACAGGGGCTGGGGGGGGCTACACCTTC,CASSTRTGAGGGYTF
TRBD1,many,TRBJ1-2,TRBV20-1,TGCAGTGCCCTGGGACAGAATAACTATGGCTACACCTTC,CSALGQNNYGYTF
NA,few,TRBJ1-5,TRBV19,TGTGCCAGTACGAACAGGGACCCCCAGCCCCAGCATTTT,CASTNRDPQPQHF
TRBD1,few,TRBJ2-5,TRBV13,TGTGCCAGCAGCTTGGGACAGGGCTTCCCAGAGACCCAGTACTTC,CASSLGQGFPETQYF
TRBD1,few,TRBJ1-1,TRBV20-1,TGCAGTGCTAGGAGATCGGGACAGGGGAACACTGAAGCTTTCTTT,CSARRSGQGNTEAFF
NA,NA,TRBJ1-2,TRBV29-1,TGCAGCGTTGAAGATCAGGGACGAGGCTGGGGCTACACCTTC,CSVEDQGRGWGYTF
NA,few,TRBJ1-1,TRBV7-2,TGTGCCAGCAGCTTACAGGGTCTATACACTGAAGCTTTCTTT,CASSLQGLYTEAFF
NA,NA,TRBJ1-3,TRBV7-2,TGTGCCAGCAGCTCCACTAGCGATCCTGGAAACACCATATATTTT,CASSSTSDPGNTIYF
NA,few,TRBJ1-5,TRBV29-1,TGCAGCGTTAGGACAGACAATCAGCCCCAGCATTTT,CSVRTDNQPQHF
TRBD1,few,TRBJ2-7,TRBV20-1,TGCAGTGCTAGAGGCTTTGGACAGGCCGGCTACGAGCAGTACTTC,CSARGFGQAGYEQYF
NA,NA,TRBJ2-7,TRBV6-5,TGTGCCAGCAGCCATGGGACGGATTCCTCCTTCGAGCAGTACTTC,CASSHGTDSSFEQYF
NA,medium-sized,TRBJ2-7,TRBV4-1,TGCGCCAGCAGCCACCCCGGGACCCACGAGCAGTACTTC,CASSHPGTHEQYF